This TCR beta chain appears in the sequencing data of a study of T cell changes during pregnancy in multiple sclerosis. The protocol was immunoSEQ multiplex PCR, while the TCRdb copy is restricted to in-frame clones and leaves out a portion. The sample carries about 42,000 clones, about 90% recorded once. This CDR3 comprises 18 residues. V gave up 2 bases and J gave up 4 bases, with 23 bases separating them. The germline V gene has CDR1 MNHNS and CDR2 SASEGT. The J gene is TRBJ1-2, the V gene TRBV6-1; D uncertain. The receptor comes from a female donor with multiple sclerosis, enrolled in a pregnancy study. Source: CD4+ T cells from peripheral blood mononuclear cells, taken before pregnancy. The CDR3 is CASSEYPVGEKIVYGYTF. Here the CDR3 DNA reads TGTGCCAGCAGTGAATATCCCGTTGGGGAGAAGATTGTCTATGGCTACACCTTC.